A single T cell receptor beta chain is shown here with its context. The antigen remains undetermined. The CDR3 covers 15 residues. The V gene lost 7 bases and the J gene lost 5 bases, with 21 bases spanning the gap. Germline CDR1 reads MNHEY; CDR2 reads SVGEGT. This sample is part of a study of response to subunit inactivated influenza vaccine. Findings and caveats of the study: Few new T cells, the authors suggested, are recruited by each seasonal influenza vaccination.

TCRdb independently ran MiXCR on the RT-PCR reads; one entry per CDR3 protein. The sample lists roughly 710,000 distinct CDR3 sequences, 14% occurring once. The receptor was derived from a man in his fifties or sixties who received an inactivated influenza vaccine. The genes are TRBV6-2 or TRBV6-3 and TRBJ2-7; perhaps TRBD1 as D (6 bases). This sample comprised PBMCs from blood, obtained 14 days before vaccination. CDR3 sequence: CASTLLSGRGNEQYF. The CDR3, as DNA: TGTGCCAGCACCCTCCTCTCTGGCAGGGGTAACGAGCAGTACTTC.